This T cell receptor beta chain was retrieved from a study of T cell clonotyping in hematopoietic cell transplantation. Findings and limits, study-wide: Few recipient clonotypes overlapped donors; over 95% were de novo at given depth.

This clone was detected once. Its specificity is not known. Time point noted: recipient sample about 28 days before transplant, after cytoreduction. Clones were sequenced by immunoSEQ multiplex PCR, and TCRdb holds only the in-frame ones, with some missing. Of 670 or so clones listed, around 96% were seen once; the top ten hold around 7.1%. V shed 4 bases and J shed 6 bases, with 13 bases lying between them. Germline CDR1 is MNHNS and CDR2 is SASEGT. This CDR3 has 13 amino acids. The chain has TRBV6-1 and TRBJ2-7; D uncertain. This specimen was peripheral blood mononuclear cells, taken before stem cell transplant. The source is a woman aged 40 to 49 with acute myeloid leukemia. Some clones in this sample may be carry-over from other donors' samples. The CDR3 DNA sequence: TGTGCCAGCAGTGTCGACCGCCGAGGCGAGCAGTACTTC. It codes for CASSVDRRGEQYF.